The entry below gives a single T cell receptor beta chain sequence along with its context. The record originates from a study of blood T cell repertoires in COVID-19. Study background: Whether acute or convalescent, the COVID-19 samples came from the United States, Italy and Spain.

In the authors' workflow: Estimation of nucleated cell counts was performed using reference gene primer amplification. Some clones are missing from TCRdb's copy, which holds only in-frame ones; the method was immunoSEQ multiplex PCR. That table is the source of V, J and clone size, and D and trimming were worked out from the DNA. The sample lists approximately 140,000 clones; 84% were seen once. V dropped 6 bases and J dropped 4 bases, with 11 bases sitting between them. This CDR3 is 13 amino acids long. CDR1 is SNHLY, CDR2 FYNNEI, per germline. Assignment of participants to cohorts was predicated upon participant-reported clinical history.

Source material: PBMCs or T cells enriched from blood (not recorded which). The gene calls are TRBV2 and TRBJ2-3; tentatively, D is TRBD1 (5 bases). This clonotype was sampled from a woman aged 45-59 years who had been exposed to COVID-19. Here the CDR3 DNA reads TGTGCCAGCAGGCTCCCAGGGTCAGATACGCAGTATTTT. Its translation is CASRLPGSDTQYF. Looking up the rest from reference TRBV2 and TRBJ2-3 gives the full variable domain: EPEVTQTPSHQVTQMGQEVILRCVPISNHLYFYWYRQILGQKVEFLVSFYNNEISEKSEIFDDQFSVERPDGSNFTLKIRSTKLEDSAMYFCASRLPGSDTQYFGPGTRLTVL.